This passage covers 24 T cell receptor beta chains from one sample sequenced in a study of graft-versus-host responses after intestinal transplantation. TCRdb's table, derived via immunoSEQ multiplex PCR, lists solely in-frame clones and lacks some. The table includes tens of thousands of clones, roughly 89% detected once. No antigen has been identified for these receptors. The source material was unstimulated CD4+ T cells sorted from spleen or lymph node cells, sampled before intestinal transplant. The origin of the receptors is a human donor who received an intestinal transplant.

The J gene is TRBJ1-4, the V gene TRBV30; D is unresolved. The CDR3 consists of 13 residues. The V gene's germline CDR1 is GTSNPN and CDR2 SVGIG (reference sequence). Between the trimmed V and J ends, which lost 4 bases and 4 bases, there was a span of 10 bases. In DNA form, the CDR3 reads TGTGCCTGGACGGGAACAGTTAATGAAAAACTGTTTTTT. The encoded protein is CAWTGTVNEKLFF.

This chain uses TRBV29-1 with TRBJ2-7; 7 nucleotides line up with TRBD1. The CDR3 runs to 15 residues. The ends lost 6 bases at V and 0 bases at J; junction bases unmatched: 11. Germline lookup yields CDR1 SQVTM and CDR2 ANQGSEA. CDR3: CSVDNPTGNSYEQYF. CDR3 sequence (DNA): TGCAGCGTCGACAACCCGACAGGGAACTCCTACGAGCAGTACTTC.

The chain recombines TRBV30 with TRBJ1-2; TRBD1 matches 8 bases. Germline V lookup: CDR1 GTSNPN, CDR2 SVGIG (reference sequence). V lost 2 bases to trimming and J lost 8 bases; unmatched junction nucleotides: 7. The CDR3 sequence is 13 residues long. CDR3 sequence: CAWSSEDREGYTF. For the CDR3, the DNA is TGTGCCTGGAGTTCGGAGGACAGGGAAGGCTACACCTTC.

CDR3: CAIRRLDEQYF. The CDR3, as DNA: TGTGCCATCAGGAGGCTGGACGAGCAGTACTTC. The rearrangement uses TRBV10-3 and TRBJ2-7, with D hard to call. The CDR3 runs to 11 residues. The germline gives CDR1 ENHRY, CDR2 SYGVKD. Trimming cost V 6 bases and J 5 bases, with 8 bases left between them.

The CDR3 loop reads CASSLGASGGGNEQYF. CDR3 bases: TGTGCCAGCAGCTTAGGTGCTAGCGGGGGGGGCAACGAGCAGTACTTC. The gene calls are TRBV7-6 and TRBJ2-7, with 12 bases that match TRBD2. The J segment lost 5 bases and the V segment lost 1 base, leaving 6 bases of the junction unmatched. Germline values: CDR1 SGHVS, CDR2 FNYEAQ. CDR3 length: 16 amino acids.

CDR3 nucleotide sequence: TGTGCCAGCAGTGAATCCCGGAGCCAAGATTCACCCCTCCACTTT. Protein sequence: CASSESRSQDSPLHF. V gene TRBV6-1 combines with J gene TRBJ1-6, with unresolved D. Germline CDR1 reads MNHNS; CDR2 reads SASEGT. Trimming removed 2 bases at V and 8 bases at J, with 13 bases between. The CDR3 extends over 15 amino acids.

The gene calls are TRBV2 and TRBJ2-3; a weak D match, TRBD2 (5 bases). The CDR3 consists of 16 residues. Germline V gene data show CDR1 as SNHLY and CDR2 as FYNNEI. V was cut by 7 bases and J by 6 bases, with 23 bases left in between. The CDR3 sequence: CASIRVGLTLGDTQYF. The CDR3 nucleotides read TGTGCCAGCATTAGGGTCGGACTGACCCTCGGGGATACGCAGTATTTT.

This chain uses TRBV7-2 with TRBJ2-3; 8 nucleotides align to TRBD2. Germline V gives CDR1 SGHTA, CDR2 FQGNSA. There are 16 residues in the CDR3. With V trimmed by 5 bases and J by 2 bases, 9 bases remained unmatched. CDR3 in amino acids: CASSQRAGDVTDTQYF. The CDR3 coding sequence is TGTGCCAGCAGCCAGCGAGCGGGGGACGTCACAGATACGCAGTATTTT.

The chain has TRBV18 and TRBJ1-1, with a weak D call TRBD1 (6 bases). CDR1 KGHSH and CDR2 LQKENI come from the germline V gene. CDR3 size: 13 residues. The germline V and J ends were trimmed by 3 bases and 1 base, with 6 bases remaining between them. The CDR3 region has the DNA TGTGCCAGCTCACCGGGACAGAACACTGAAGCTTTCTTT. Translated, it gives CASSPGQNTEAFF. Full variable domain (remainder filled in from reference TRBV18 and TRBJ1-1): NAGVMQNPRHLVRRRGQEARLRCSPMKGHSHVYWYRQLPEEGLKFMVYLQKENIIDESGMPKERFSAEFPKEGPSILRIQQVVRGDSAAYFCASSPGQNTEAFFGQGTRLTVV.

The rearrangement links TRBV7-2 to TRBJ1-2, with D unresolved. CDR3 length: 15 amino acids. Germline CDR1 and CDR2: SGHTA and FQGNSA. V gave up 2 bases and J gave up 0 bases, with 10 bases separating them. CDR3 loop: CASSLQVVANYGYTF. The CDR3, as DNA: TGTGCCAGCAGCTTACAGGTGGTAGCTAACTATGGCTACACCTTC.

The chain links TRBV5-6 to TRBJ1-5; TRBD1 might be the D (6 bases). The germline V and J ends were trimmed by 1 base and 9 bases, with 14 bases remaining between them. There are 14 residues in the CDR3. CDR1 is SGHDT and CDR2 is YYEEEE in the germline V gene. CDR3 protein: CASSLWDIERPQHF. The CDR3 nucleotides are TGTGCCAGCAGCTTGTGGGACATAGAACGGCCCCAGCATTTT.

This chain joins TRBV10-1 and TRBJ2-3, with a possible D match to TRBD2 (5 bases). The CDR3 is made up of 14 amino acids. CDR1 WNHNN and CDR2 SYGVQD come from the germline V gene (reference sequence). V was shortened by 6 bases and J by 2 bases, with 12 bases between the two germline ends. The CDR3 region is CASRVTKSTDTQYF. CDR3 in DNA: TGCGCCAGCAGGGTGACTAAGTCCACAGATACGCAGTATTTT.

The chain combines TRBV2 with TRBJ1-3; 9 bases map to TRBD1. The CDR3 has 14 amino acids. V lost 4 bases and J lost 3; bases outside the gene matches: 1. Per germline, CDR1 SNHLY and CDR2 FYNNEI. In DNA form, the CDR3 reads TGTGCCAGCAGTGGGGACAGGGTTGGAAACACCATATATTTT. It yields the protein CASSGDRVGNTIYF.

This clone has a single count. CDR3 amino acids: CASSISDTSYEQYF. The CDR3 DNA is TGTGCCAGTAGTATTAGTGACACGAGCTACGAGCAGTACTTC. V gene TRBV19 combines with J gene TRBJ2-7; no firm D call. Germline V lookup: CDR1 LNHDA, CDR2 SQIVND (reference sequence). V lost 3 bases to trimming and J lost 3 bases, with 12 bases between them. The CDR3 is made up of 14 amino acids.

The chain couples TRBV4-3 to TRBJ1-1; TRBD1 is a possible D gene (6 bases). The CDR3 is 16 amino acids. Germline V CDR1 and CDR2: LGHNA, YSLEER. V lost 4 bases and J lost 1, with 16 bases in between. For the CDR3, the DNA is TGCGCCAGCAGCCCCTCGGTCGGACAGAAGAACACTGAAGCTTTCTTT. Protein product: CASSPSVGQKNTEAFF.

This clone was counted only a few times. The chain has TRBV18 and TRBJ1-3, with 7 nucleotides matching TRBD1. Germline-derived CDR1 and CDR2 are KGHSH and LQKENI. CDR3 length: 16 residues. After removal of 4 bases from V and 0 bases from J, the junction contained 6 bases not matched to a gene. CDR3 sequence (DNA): TGTGCCAGCTCACTTACTAAGGGGGCCTCTGGAAACACCATATATTTT. This encodes CASSLTKGASGNTIYF.

This clone occurred once. This chain uses TRBV7-2 with TRBJ1-3; no firm D call. V gave up 5 bases and J gave up 4 bases, with 18 bases separating them. Germline V gene lookup returns CDR1 SGHTA and CDR2 FQGNSA. The CDR3 spans 16 residues. The CDR3 reads CASSASGPPGGNTIYF. The CDR3 DNA reads as TGTGCCAGCAGCGCCTCCGGGCCCCCGGGGGGAAACACCATATATTTT.

The chain joins TRBV10-3 to TRBJ2-3, with 9 bases that match TRBD1. J gave up 4 bases and V 6 bases, and 5 bases lay outside the gene matches. Germline values: CDR1 ENHRY, CDR2 SYGVKD. This CDR3 region has 14 residues. Here the CDR3 DNA reads TGTGCCATCAGGCCGGGACAGGGCGCAGATACGCAGTATTTT. Its protein is CAIRPGQGADTQYF.

The chain carries TRBV5-1 and TRBJ2-1; D is possibly TRBD1 (5 bases). V gave up 4 bases and J gave up 5 bases, with 7 bases separating them. The CDR3 length is 12 residues. Germline V CDR1 and CDR2: SGHRS, YFSETQ. The CDR3 DNA reads as TGCGCCAGCAGCCGCAGGGACAATGAGCAGTTCTTC. Amino acid sequence: CASSRRDNEQFF.

Concerning this clone: The conserved phenylalanine or tryptophan normally closing the CDR3 is absent here, so this likely arose from a read error. No DNA is shown, since the ends of the CDR3 on it are uncertain; the CDR3 is the one TCRdb lists. The chain links TRBV4-3 to TRBJ1-2; the D call of TRBD1 is as the table states it, not checked on the DNA. Germline V gives CDR1 LGHNA, CDR2 YSLEER. The CDR3 has 14 residues if both end residues are counted. CDR3 residues: CASSQVLGQGIFEA.

The J gene is TRBJ2-3, the V gene TRBV9, with a tentative D call TRBD1 (6 bases). Between the trimmed V and J ends, which lost 0 bases and 0 bases, there was a span of 8 bases. CDR1 SGDLS and CDR2 YYNGEE come from the germline V gene. The CDR3 has 15 residues. The CDR3 spells CASSVDGGSTDTQYF. In DNA form, the CDR3 reads TGTGCCAGCAGCGTAGATGGGGGCAGCACAGATACGCAGTATTTT.

V is TRBV19 and J is TRBJ1-5; no reliable D call. Trimming stripped 4 bases from V and 3 bases from J, with 7 bases between. Looked up from germline, CDR1 is LNHDA and CDR2 is SQIVND (reference sequence). The CDR3 length is 13 residues. The CDR3 loop reads CASSTVINQPQHF. In DNA, the CDR3 is TGTGCCAGTAGTACTGTAATCAATCAGCCCCAGCATTTT.

This sequence joins TRBV14 and TRBJ2-7; D is perhaps TRBD1 (6 bases). The CDR3 sequence is 15 residues long. V lost 8 bases, J lost 2 bases, and 19 bases lay in between. Germline V gives CDR1 SGHDN, CDR2 FVKESK. CDR3 loop: CASCPMGHPPYEQYF. The CDR3 nucleotides read TGTGCCAGCTGCCCAATGGGACACCCTCCCTACGAGCAGTACTTC.

This chain uses TRBV5-1 with TRBJ1-4, with TRBD1 identical over 8 bases. Germline values: CDR1 SGHRS, CDR2 YFSETQ. V shed 3 bases and J 6 bases; nucleotides not matched to a gene: 4. The CDR3 extends over 14 amino acids. The DNA for the CDR3 is TGCGCCAGCAGCTCGACAGGGGCGTATGAAAAACTGTTTTTT. Translating it yields CASSSTGAYEKLFF.